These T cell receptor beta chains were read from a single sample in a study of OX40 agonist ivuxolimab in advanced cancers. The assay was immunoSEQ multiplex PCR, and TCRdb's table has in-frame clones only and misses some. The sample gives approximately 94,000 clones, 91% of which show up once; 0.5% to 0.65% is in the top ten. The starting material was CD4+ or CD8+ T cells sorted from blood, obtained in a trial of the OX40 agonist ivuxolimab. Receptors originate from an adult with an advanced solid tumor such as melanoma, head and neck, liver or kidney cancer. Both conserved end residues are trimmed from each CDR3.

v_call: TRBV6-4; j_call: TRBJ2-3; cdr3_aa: ASSDSAGGLDTQY
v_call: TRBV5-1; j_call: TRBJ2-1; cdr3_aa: ASSLGGFYNEQF
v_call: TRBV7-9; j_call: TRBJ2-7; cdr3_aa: ASSLEAGPKVYEQY
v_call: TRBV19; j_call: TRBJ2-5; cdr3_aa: ASSRAGETQY
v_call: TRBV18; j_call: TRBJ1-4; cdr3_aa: ASSPTIATNEKLF
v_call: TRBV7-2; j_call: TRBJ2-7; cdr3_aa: ASSPRGGSFYEQY
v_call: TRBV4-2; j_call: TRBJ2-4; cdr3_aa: ASSQELGPAKNIQY
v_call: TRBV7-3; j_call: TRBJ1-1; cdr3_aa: ASSFQGDTEAF
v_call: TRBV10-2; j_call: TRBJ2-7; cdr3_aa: ASSGVSGRIYEQY
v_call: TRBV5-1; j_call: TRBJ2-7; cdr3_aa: ASSFQDRGGIRQY
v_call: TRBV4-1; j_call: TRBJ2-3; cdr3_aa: ASRPPGGGNTQY
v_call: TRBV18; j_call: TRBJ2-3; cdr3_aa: ASTPPGVDTQY
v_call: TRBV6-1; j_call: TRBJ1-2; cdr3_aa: ASSERSGLYGYT
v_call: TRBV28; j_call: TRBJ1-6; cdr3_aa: ASRVGTEVYNSPLH
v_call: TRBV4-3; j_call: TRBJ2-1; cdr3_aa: ASSQLDFNNEQF
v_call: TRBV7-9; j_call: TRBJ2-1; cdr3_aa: ASSLGTGLYNEQF
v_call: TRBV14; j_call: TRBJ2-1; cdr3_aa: ASSPLGQGQSNEQF
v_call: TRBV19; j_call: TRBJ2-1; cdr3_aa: ASSFVGTGDEQF
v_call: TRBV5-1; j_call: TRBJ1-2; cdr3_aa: ASSPYRGYGYT
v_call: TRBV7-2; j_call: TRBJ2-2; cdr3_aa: ASSPRPGGSSGELF
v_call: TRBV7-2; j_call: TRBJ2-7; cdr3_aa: ASSLVGTSVYEQY
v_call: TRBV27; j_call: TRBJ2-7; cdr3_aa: ASSLRGRSSYEQY
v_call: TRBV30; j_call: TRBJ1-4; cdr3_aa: AWTSGQARSEKLF
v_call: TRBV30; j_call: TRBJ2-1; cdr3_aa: AWRDIRTGYNEQF
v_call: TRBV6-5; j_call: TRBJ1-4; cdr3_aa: ASSSRGTNEKLF
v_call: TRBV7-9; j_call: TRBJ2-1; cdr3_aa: ASSLVGNEQF
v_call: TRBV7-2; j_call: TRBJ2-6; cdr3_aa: ASSYNRGPGANVLT
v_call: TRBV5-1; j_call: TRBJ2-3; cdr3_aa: ASSLVVVGTDTQY
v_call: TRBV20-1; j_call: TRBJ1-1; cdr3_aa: SALGRGTF
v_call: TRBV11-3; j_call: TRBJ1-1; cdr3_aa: ASSSLRGRGTEAF
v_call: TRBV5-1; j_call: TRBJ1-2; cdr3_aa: ASSRRTGHYGYT
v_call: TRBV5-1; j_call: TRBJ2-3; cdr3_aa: ASSLETDTQY
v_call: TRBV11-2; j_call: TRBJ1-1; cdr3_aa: ASRAGGNTEAF
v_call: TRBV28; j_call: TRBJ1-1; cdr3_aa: ASRSTGKAEAF
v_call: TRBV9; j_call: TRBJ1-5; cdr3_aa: ASSGGHLNQPQH
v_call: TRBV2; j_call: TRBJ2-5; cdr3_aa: ASSGLAEETQY
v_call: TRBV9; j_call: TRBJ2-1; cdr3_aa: ASSVGTSGGNEQF
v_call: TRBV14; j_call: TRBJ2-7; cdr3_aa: ASSRQGGPYEQY
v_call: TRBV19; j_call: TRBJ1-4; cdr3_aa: ASSRWGTKAEKLF
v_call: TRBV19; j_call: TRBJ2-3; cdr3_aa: ASSAPTDTDTQY
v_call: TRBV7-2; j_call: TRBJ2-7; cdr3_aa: ASSSPPEGTYEQY
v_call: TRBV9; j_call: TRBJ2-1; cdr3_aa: ASSVGPFNEQF
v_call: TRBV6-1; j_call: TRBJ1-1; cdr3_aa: ASSVSGRNTEAF
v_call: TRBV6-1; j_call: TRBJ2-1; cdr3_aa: ASSERTSRDEQF
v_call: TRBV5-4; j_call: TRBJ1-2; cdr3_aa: ASSSRDRVGYT
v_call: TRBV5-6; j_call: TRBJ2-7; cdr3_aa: ASSLVAGAAYEQY
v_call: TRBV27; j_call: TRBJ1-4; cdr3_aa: ASRPTATNEKLF
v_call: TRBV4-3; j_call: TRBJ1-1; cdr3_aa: ASSPKFGGRTVNTEAF
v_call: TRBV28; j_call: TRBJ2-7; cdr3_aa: ASTERGRGGVNEQY